The T cell receptor (beta chain) described here comes from a study of T-cell reconstitution after alpha-beta-depleted transplantation in children (TCRdb year 2016). Broadly, across the study: T-cell immune reconstitution after TCRalphabeta/CD19-depleted allogeneic hematopoietic cell transplantation in children was quantitatively tracked in the study by means of TCR repertoire profiling.

Reading from cysteine to phenylalanine, the CDR3 counts 20 amino acids. The entry retains the CDR3 DNA only, 60 bases that are in frame from base 1. Based on the germline V gene, the CDR1 and CDR2 sequences are MNHEY and SVGEGT. A distance of 19 bases separates the germline ends of V and J, which lose 0 bases and 1 base respectively. Library prep was done by PCR. Sequencing instrument: Illumina HiSeq 2500. To normalize quantification of the TCRbeta repertoire, the TCR libraries were built with molecular barcoding that relied on unique molecular identifiers. Using fastp at Q25 and MiXCR, TCRdb reprocessed the public reads and kept productive beta chains. Entries that share a CDR3 protein sequence are merged under the most common genes and DNA. The sample includes 700,000 to 950,000 distinct CDR3 sequences, with under 20% observed a single time. Roughly 5% of the sample belongs to the ten largest clones.

Points the paper makes about the study in general: The frequencies of hyperexpanded clones fell over the following months, and after one year, T-cell counts and TCRbeta diversity were mostly attributed to newly produced T cells. The apparently early alphabetaT-cell count recovery about two months after transplant was reportedly dependent on only several hundred rapidly expanded clones derived from non-depleted graft cells. In some patients, high TCRbeta diversity at day 60 was attributed to recipient T cells and intrathymic progenitors that had survived conditioning.

A word on this clonotype: Its antigen remains unidentified. No base-level quality is on record; no much larger clone is a single base apart.

The treatment or condition label, as the study defines it: allogeneic hematopoietic cell transplantation with graft depleted of TCRalphabeta T cells and CD19 B cells. The transplant recipients were children given TCRalphabeta/CD19-depleted allogeneic hematopoietic cell grafts. This sequence originates from a male patient between 5 and 17 years old who had a stem cell transplant for acute lymphoblastic leukemia, so the T cells may come from the graft donor. The rearrangement joined TRBV6-2 or TRBV6-3 to TRBJ2-6; TRBD2 is a weak D gene call, 5 bases matching. This material consisted of PBMCs, mostly from graft donor cells, taken 360 days after TCRalphabeta/CD19-depleted stem cell transplant. The DNA is as follows: TGTGCCAGCAGTTACTCGATGAGGGTTACCTACTTATCTGGGGCCAACGTCCTGACTTTC. This is translated as CASSYSMRVTYLSGANVLTF.